This TCR beta chain appears in the sequencing data of a study of lymphopenia after photon versus proton radiotherapy (dated by TCRdb to the late 2010s). With regard to the full study: In patients with gastrointestinal tumors who developed high-grade lymphopenia, the study compared the immunological effects of photon radiation therapy with those of proton radiation therapy. The cohort included 20 patients with gastrointestinal tumors who developed lymphopenia after receiving either photon or proton therapy. The goal of the study was to characterize the differences between the two radiation modalities in how they affect the immune system.

The CDR3, from cysteine to phenylalanine, totals 17 residues. Only the CDR3 DNA stays, 51 bases, in frame from base 1. For CDR1 and CDR2, the germline V gene (reference sequence) lists SGHKS and YYEKEE. Germline trimming: 3 bases from V, 7 bases from J; junction bases outside gene matches: 9. General study outcomes and caveats: The survival association was assessed only in patients who died, and better survival with proton therapy was presented by the authors as a possibility rather than a demonstrated result. Across the cohort, a larger post-nadir drop in TCR diversity was inversely correlated with overall survival time among patients who died. After the lymphocyte count nadir, photon-treated repertoires showed oligoclonal expansion, especially of CD8+ Temra cells, which drove the drop in diversity. During treatment, patients who received photon therapy lost naive T cells and TCR diversity and gained effector/memory populations, whereas patients who received proton therapy remained relatively stable.

Concerning this clone: Its antigen is not yet known. Per-nucleotide qualities are absent, and no much larger clonotype sits a single base away.

The library came from the immunoSEQ multiplex PCR assay. Deep sequencing of rearranged TCR beta loci, alongside multiparametric flow cytometry, was used to profile T cell repertoires. TCRdb stores this immuneACCESS table with in-frame sequences only. Part of the clones is absent; in the studies checked, under half of the shortfall reflects unresolved V genes, and no reason is known for the rest. The sample table holds roughly 25,000 clones, of which roughly 80% were seen once. The ten largest account for about 20% of the sample. The sequence was collected from a woman in her 70s with pancreatic cancer. The chain was built from TRBV5-5 and TRBJ2-1, with 14 middle bases fitting TRBD2. The specimen was peripheral blood, collected from a patient treated with proton-based radiotherapy. The nucleotides are TGTGCCAGCAGCTACTATTCGGGACTAGCGGGAGTGAATGAGCAGTTCTTC. This gives the protein CASSYYSGLAGVNEQFF.